Shown below are 4 T cell receptor beta chains from a single sample sequenced in a study of T cells in women clearing cervical HPV infection. Some clones are missing from TCRdb's copy, which holds only in-frame ones; the method was immunoSEQ multiplex PCR. Seen in this sample are more than 30,000 clones; the ten most common clones hold roughly 7%. Input material: blood buffy coat. These receptors were taken from a woman aged 18-69 years with a cervical HPV16 infection that either progressed to CIN3+ or cleared (not recorded which).

To note about this clone: The read halts 3 residues ahead of the CDR3 end, with the missing end drawn from the germline J gene. V gene TRBV6-1 combines with J gene TRBJ2-3, with 7 bases fitting TRBD2. The CDR3 loop spans 18 amino acids. Germline loops: CDR1 MNHNS, CDR2 SASEGT. Trimming took 2 bases from V and 5 from J; bases not matched to a gene: 16. The sequenced part of the CDR3 DNA is TGTGCCAGCAGTGAATTCCCCACATCGGGGGGTCGAAGAGATACG. It encodes CASSEFPTSGGRRDT. Given in full, the CDR3 is CASSEFPTSGGRRDTQYF.

Worth noting for this clone: The sequence runs out 3 residues before the end of the CDR3; the remainder is reconstructed from the germline J gene. J is TRBJ2-1 and V is TRBV20-1; 10 bases map to TRBD2. The CDR3 runs to 17 residues. V lost 2 bases and J lost 7; bases outside the gene matches: 14. Germline V gene sequence: CDR1 DFQATT, CDR2 SNEGSKA (reference sequence). The sequenced CDR3 bases are TGCAGTGCTAGAAGATTTAAAATAGCGGGGGGCTTTAATGAG. Amino acid sequence: CSARRFKIAGGFNE. The full CDR3 reads CSARRFKIAGGFNEQFF.

As concerns this clone: With the read ending 3 residues before the CDR3 end, the germline J gene is used to fill in that end. The same CDR3 can be traced to other DNA sequences in this sample. The chain is built from TRBV7-9 and TRBJ1-2; TRBD1 agrees at 12 bases. The trim removed 4 bases at V and 6 bases at J, leaving 3 bases unmatched. The CDR3 covers 14 residues. Germline V gene data show CDR1 as SEHNR and CDR2 as FQNEAQ (reference sequence). CDR3 protein: CASSSGQGADGYTF. The DNA read from the CDR3 is TGTGCCAGCAGCTCGGGACAGGGGGCGGATGGC.

Note on this clone: Coverage ceases 3 residues before the CDR3 finishes, and the germline J gene fills in the end. The V and J genes are TRBV11-3 and TRBJ1-6; a possible D gene is TRBD1 (6 bases). Per the germline V gene, CDR1 is SGHNT and CDR2 is YENEEA. V was shortened by 5 bases and J by 9 bases, with 14 bases between the two germline ends. CDR3 length equals 14 residues. CDR3 region: CASSKGGSASPLHF. CDR3 bases read: TGTGCCAGCAGCAAAGGGGGATCGGCTTCACCC.